The 7 T cell receptor beta chains in this list originate from one sample, sequenced in a study of cytomegalovirus exposure and HLA in healthy donors (dated by TCRdb to 2017 to 2019). Receptor libraries were prepared by the immunoSEQ multiplex PCR assay. A mixture of 60 forward primers for TCR Vbeta segments and 13 reverse primers for TCR Jbeta segments was used in the multiplex PCR. TCRdb mirrors the immuneACCESS table, restricted to in-frame sequences. Some clones are absent from its copies; in checked studies, under half trace to an unresolved V gene, and the reason for the others is unknown. This sample is represented by over 150,000 clones; about four fifths of them were singletons. The top ten constitute about 4.6% of the sample. The sequencing sample was made of PBMCs. The receptors shown here come from a young man in good health and CMV-seropositive.

J is TRBJ2-3 and V is TRBV7-6, with D tentatively TRBD1 (5 bases). The CDR3 loop spans 17 amino acids. V was clipped by 1 base and J by 0 bases, with 14 bases between them. Germline assignment: CDR1 SGHVS and CDR2 FNYEAQ. The CDR3: CASSLGAGATSTDTQYF. The CDR3 nucleotides read TGTGCCAGCAGCTTAGGAGCTGGGGCCACTAGCACAGATACGCAGTATTTT.

This sequence joins TRBV2 and TRBJ1-2, with no clear D. Germline V gene lookup returns CDR1 SNHLY and CDR2 FYNNEI. The CDR3 is 13 residues long. The V gene lost 6 bases and the J gene lost 6 bases, with 14 bases spanning the gap. The CDR3 region is CASRGRGRDGYTF. The CDR3 nucleotides are TGTGCCAGCAGAGGGAGAGGGAGGGATGGCTACACCTTC.

The chain joins TRBV19 to TRBJ1-4, with 12 bases fitting TRBD1. V trimming: 7 bases; J trimming: 3 bases; junction bases outside the gene matches: 9. The CDR3 spans 17 residues. Germline-derived CDR1 and CDR2 are LNHDA and SQIVND (reference sequence). CDR3 amino acids: CASNDPGQGASNEKLFF. For the CDR3, the DNA is TGTGCCAGTAATGATCCGGGACAGGGGGCGTCTAATGAAAAACTGTTTTTT.

V is TRBV30 and J is TRBJ1-5, with 9 bases identical to TRBD1. After removal of 4 bases from V and 7 bases from J, the junction contained 5 bases not matched to a gene. This CDR3 is 13 amino acids long. CDR1 GTSNPN and CDR2 SVGIG come from the germline V gene (reference sequence). The CDR3 bases are TGTGCCTGGACTACAGGGGGCGGACAGCCCCAGCATTTT. Amino acid sequence: CAWTTGGGQPQHF.

The chain couples TRBV4-1 to TRBJ2-3; tentative D call: TRBD2 (6 bases). This CDR3 region has 15 residues. V was trimmed by 4 bases and J by 4 bases, leaving 15 bases between them. Germline CDR1 is MGHRA and CDR2 is YSYEKL. Here the CDR3 DNA reads TGCGCCAGCAGCCCCTCCGGGACTGAACCAGATACGCAGTATTTT. Protein product: CASSPSGTEPDTQYF.

V and J are TRBV7-9 and TRBJ1-4, with TRBD1 identical over 10 bases. The V and J ends lost 5 bases and 5 bases, in that order; junction bases with no gene match: 5. Germline values: CDR1 SEHNR, CDR2 FQNEAQ (reference sequence). The CDR3 has 15 amino acids. In DNA, the CDR3 is TGTGCCAGCAGCCCTCGACAGGGGGCGAATGAAAAACTGTTTTTT. Its translation: CASSPRQGANEKLFF.

V is TRBV6-6 and J is TRBJ2-2; D gene ambiguous. Germline-derived CDR1 and CDR2 are MNHNY and SVGAGI (reference sequence). The CDR3 has 16 amino acids. The ends were cut back, 5 bases at V and 5 bases at J, with 18 bases in the middle. The CDR3 loop reads CASSVGRSRSTGELFF. CDR3 in DNA: TGTGCCAGCAGTGTGGGTAGGAGTCGGAGTACCGGGGAGCTGTTTTTT.